The clone carrying this T cell receptor (beta chain) has only a few counts. Its antigen is currently unknown. The record originates from a study of beta chain features in type 1 diabetes. Every isolated RNA sample was fully reverse transcribed, so sequencing captured expressed TCRB transcripts. Sequenced by immunoSEQ multiplex PCR; TCRdb stores in-frame clones only, minus some. The repertoire holds 300,000 to 400,000 clones, with roughly 14% as singletons. This CDR3 spans 15 amino acids. Trimming shortened V by 3 bases and J by 4 bases, and 14 bases separated the two germline ends. Per germline, CDR1 MNHEY and CDR2 SMNVEV (reference sequence). Study outcomes and limitations: In every one of the four CD4+ subsets, TCRB CDR3s were moderately but significantly shorter in Type 1 diabetes patients.

Input material: naive CD4+ T cells from blood. The receptor's source is a woman aged 18-29 years with type 1 diabetes. The J gene is TRBJ2-3, the V gene TRBV27; D possibly corresponds to TRBD2 (5 bases). CDR3 region: CASSFRGGKADTQYF. The CDR3 region has the DNA TGTGCCAGCAGTTTTCGGGGTGGTAAGGCAGATACGCAGTATTTT.